These 27 T cell receptor beta chains came from one sample sequenced in a study of control samples from healthy donors and cancer patients. Repertoires were generated with immunoSEQ multiplex PCR, while TCRdb's copy carries only in-frame clones and drops some. The sample table includes under 200,000 clones. The source material was blood. The receptors derive from a woman aged 25 to 39 in good health.

The genes are TRBV29-1 and TRBJ1-4, with 7 bases identical to TRBD1. This CDR3 spans 12 amino acids. V lost 5 bases and J lost 5; bases outside the gene matches: 2. Germline lookup yields CDR1 SQVTM and CDR2 ANQGSEA. This chain's CDR3 is CSVPGQNEKLFF. In nucleotides, the CDR3 is TGCAGCGTTCCGGGACAGAATGAAAAACTGTTTTTT. The whole variable domain, filled in from reference TRBV29-1 and TRBJ1-4, reads SAVISQKPSRDICQRGTSLTIQCQVDSQVTMMFWYRQQPGQSLTLIATANQGSEATYESGFVIDKFPISRPNLTFSTLTVSNMSPEDSSIYLCSVPGQNEKLFFGSGTQLSVL.

The V and J genes are TRBV6-2 or TRBV6-3 and TRBJ1-1, with a tentative D call TRBD1 (6 bases). CDR3 size: 15 residues. Trimming took off 5 bases at V and 0 bases at J, with 13 bases between the two ends. Per germline, CDR1 MNHEY and CDR2 SVGEGT. The CDR3 loop reads CASSIPGTLNTEAFF. The DNA of the CDR3 is TGTGCCAGCAGTATCCCCGGGACATTGAACACTGAAGCTTTCTTT.

The chain combines TRBV24-1 with TRBJ2-5, with TRBD1 identical over 7 bases. The V segment lost 4 bases and the J segment 5 bases; nucleotides outside the gene matches: 6. The CDR3 runs to 14 residues. CDR1 is KGHDR and CDR2 is SFDVKD in the germline V gene. CDR3 sequence reads: CATSEPDRSETQYF. The CDR3 region has the DNA TGTGCCACCAGTGAACCGGACAGGTCGGAGACCCAGTACTTC.

This chain connects TRBV6-2 or TRBV6-3 to TRBJ2-2; TRBD2 agrees at 8 bases. V lost 5 bases, J lost 11 bases, and 10 bases stayed unmatched. The germline V gene has CDR1 MNHEY and CDR2 SVGEGT. The CDR3 covers 14 residues. This CDR3 is CASSHGTSVYELFF. The CDR3 DNA reads TGTGCCAGCAGTCACGGGACTAGTGTATACGAGCTGTTTTTT.

The rearrangement links TRBV6-5 to TRBJ1-3; 8 positions match TRBD1. The junction had 4 bases not matched to a gene; V was cut back by 6 bases and J by 0 bases. Germline values: CDR1 MNHEY, CDR2 SVGAGI. The CDR3 contains 15 residues. The CDR3 sequence is CASSLQGVSGNTIYF. The CDR3 DNA reads TGTGCCAGCAGCTTACAGGGGGTCTCTGGAAACACCATATATTTT.

The rearrangement uses TRBV5-6 and TRBJ1-5, with a weak D call TRBD1 (6 bases). V was clipped by 0 bases and J by 3 bases, with 10 bases between them. This CDR3 has 15 residues. The V gene's germline CDR1 is SGHDT and CDR2 YYEEEE. CDR3 in amino acids: CASSLAGGYNQPQHF. CDR3 sequence (DNA): TGTGCCAGCAGCTTGGCGGGGGGCTACAATCAGCCCCAGCATTTT.

The gene calls are TRBV7-3 and TRBJ2-6; D is uncertain. The CDR3 is 16 residues long. Germline CDR1 and CDR2: SGHTA and FQGTGA. V dropped 5 bases and J dropped 1 base, with 12 bases sitting between them. In nucleotides, the CDR3 is TGTGCCAGCAGCCCCCTCTCGGGTTCTGGGGCCAACGTCCTGACTTTC. The encoded protein is CASSPLSGSGANVLTF.

The chain links TRBV5-4 to TRBJ1-2; unclear D gene. Germline V gene data show CDR1 as SGHNT and CDR2 as YYREEE (reference sequence). Trimming took 4 bases from V and 1 from J, leaving 11 bases between them. The CDR3 is made up of 14 amino acids. The chain's CDR3 is CASSPSTSNYGYTF. Here the CDR3 DNA reads TGTGCCAGCAGCCCCAGTACAAGTAACTATGGCTACACCTTC.

The chain couples TRBV6-6 to TRBJ1-6; maybe TRBD1 (5 bases). With 7 bases removed from V and 0 bases from J, the gap between germline ends came to 16 bases. Germline-derived CDR1 and CDR2 are MNHNY and SVGAGI (reference sequence). The CDR3 contains 17 residues. CDR3 DNA: TGTGCCAGCAATCGAGCGGGACTCAGCTCCTATAATTCACCCCTCCACTTT. This gives the protein CASNRAGLSSYNSPLHF.

The rearrangement uses TRBV6-4 and TRBJ1-5, with TRBD1 matching 10 bases. J was trimmed by 7 bases and V by 7 bases; bases with no gene match: 16. Per the germline V gene, CDR1 is MRHNA and CDR2 is SNTAGT. The CDR3 consists of 17 residues. The DNA of the CDR3 is TGTGCCAGCATGTGCAGTAAAAGACAGGGGGCCTGGCAGCCCCAGCATTTT. It codes for CASMCSKRQGAWQPQHF.

The chain is built from TRBV5-1 and TRBJ2-2; 8 bases map to TRBD1. The CDR3 has 18 residues. Germline V gene data show CDR1 as SGHRS and CDR2 as YFSETQ. V shed 1 base and J 0 bases; nucleotides not matched to a gene: 8. CDR3 loop: CASSLNPQTGANTGELFF. DNA of the CDR3: TGCGCCAGCAGCTTGAACCCGCAGACAGGGGCGAACACCGGGGAGCTGTTTTTT.

J is TRBJ1-4 and V is TRBV28; D call uncertain. V was shortened by 3 bases and J by 6 bases, with 2 bases between the two germline ends. The germline gives CDR1 MDHEN, CDR2 SYDVKM. The CDR3 contains 11 residues. The CDR3 region is CASSFHEKLFF. CDR3 bases: TGTGCCAGCAGTTTTCATGAAAAACTGTTTTTT.

The chain joins TRBV9 to TRBJ1-6; D may be TRBD1 (5 bases). The V gene's germline CDR1 is SGDLS and CDR2 YYNGEE. This CDR3 contains 14 residues. Trimming pared 3 bases from V and 14 bases from J, leaving 18 bases between. The CDR3 sequence is CASSAGTDGRALHF. The DNA of the CDR3 is TGTGCCAGCAGCGCTGGGACGGACGGTAGGGCCCTCCACTTT.

This chain uses TRBV18 with TRBJ1-6; D uncertain. Germline V lookup: CDR1 KGHSH, CDR2 LQKENI. Deletions cut 8 bases from V and 10 bases from J, with 15 bases between. This CDR3 has 13 residues. The CDR3 sequence is CASHQTVGSPLHF. The DNA for the CDR3 is TGTGCCAGCCACCAGACGGTCGGCTCACCCCTCCACTTT.

The chain recombines TRBV6-5 with TRBJ1-2, with D tentatively TRBD1 (5 bases). The CDR3 loop spans 12 amino acids. In germline, CDR1 is MNHEY, CDR2 SVGAGI. Trimming cost V 7 bases and J 4 bases, with 10 bases left between them. CDR3: CASISGGYGYTF. DNA for the CDR3: TGTGCCAGCATATCCGGGGGCTATGGCTACACCTTC.

CDR3 DNA: TGTGCCAGCAGCTTAACTTCTGGAGGGGAGCTGTTTTTT. Protein sequence: CASSLTSGGELFF. This rearrangement joins TRBV7-9 to TRBJ2-2; D is undetermined. The CDR3 is made up of 13 amino acids. From germline, CDR1 is SEHNR and CDR2 FQNEAQ (reference sequence). Trimming cost V 2 bases and J 8 bases, with 9 bases left between them.

V and J are TRBV4-3 and TRBJ2-1, with a tentative D call TRBD1 (5 bases). V was shortened by 0 bases and J by 16 bases, with 16 bases between the two germline ends. The germline V gene encodes CDR1 LGHNA and CDR2 YSLEER. The CDR3 is 13 amino acids. CDR3 sequence: CASSQDEGAKGFF. Written as DNA, the CDR3 is TGCGCCAGCAGCCAAGATGAAGGGGCGAAGGGATTCTTC.

This sequence joins TRBV5-6 and TRBJ2-1; D is undetermined. The germline CDR1 and CDR2 sequences are SGHDT and YYEEEE. The V gene lost 1 base and the J gene lost 1 base, with 12 bases spanning the gap. The CDR3 is 16 amino acids. The CDR3 DNA is TGTGCCAGCAGCTTGAAAAGGCGGTCGTCCTACAATGAGCAGTTCTTC. This translates into CASSLKRRSSYNEQFF. Variable domain in full (rest from reference TRBV5-6 and TRBJ2-1): DAGVTQSPTHLIKTRGQQVTLRCSPKSGHDTVSWYQQALGQGPQFIFQYYEEEERQRGNFPDRFSGHQFPNYSSELNVNALLLGDSALYLCASSLKRRSSYNEQFFGPGTRLTVL.

The gene calls are TRBV11-2 and TRBJ2-5; D unclear. This CDR3 contains 13 residues. Trimming shortened V by 4 bases and J by 0 bases, and 6 bases separated the two germline ends. The V gene's germline CDR1 is SGHAT and CDR2 FQNNGV. The CDR3 region is CASSWLNQETQYF. CDR3 DNA sequence: TGTGCCAGCAGCTGGCTTAACCAAGAGACCCAGTACTTC.

This chain uses TRBV5-1 with TRBJ1-5, with unresolved D. V lost 1 base to trimming and J lost 4 bases, with 6 bases between them. The CDR3 runs 13 residues. Germline assignment: CDR1 SGHRS and CDR2 YFSETQ. The CDR3 DNA follows: TGCGCCAGCAGCTTGTCGGGGAATCAGCCCCAGCATTTT. Its translation: CASSLSGNQPQHF. Complete variable domain (other parts from reference TRBV5-1 and TRBJ1-5): KAGVTQTPRYLIKTRGQQVTLSCSPISGHRSVSWYQQTPGQGLQFLFEYFSETQRNKGNFPGRFSGRQFSNSRSEMNVSTLELGDSALYLCASSLSGNQPQHFGDGTRLSIL.

The chain uses TRBV2 and TRBJ1-2; D is ambiguous. V lost 0 bases and J lost 8, with 10 bases in between. The CDR3 covers 13 residues. From germline, CDR1 is SNHLY and CDR2 FYNNEI. The CDR3 sequence: CASSEAGGRGYTF. As DNA, the CDR3 is TGTGCCAGCAGTGAAGCCGGCGGACGAGGCTACACCTTC.

The CDR3 sequence: CASSLFGELAYGYTF. The CDR3 nucleotides read TGTGCCAGCAGTTTATTTGGGGAATTAGCCTATGGCTACACCTTC. The chain recombines TRBV28 with TRBJ1-2; D not resolved. Between the trimmed V and J ends, which lost 1 base and 4 bases, there was a span of 13 bases. Germline CDR1 reads MDHEN; CDR2 reads SYDVKM. CDR3 size: 15 residues.

The chain carries TRBV11-3 and TRBJ1-2; D is undetermined. From germline, CDR1 is SGHNT and CDR2 YENEEA. Trimming left V 4 bases short and J 4 bases short, with 10 bases between. The CDR3 consists of 13 residues. This CDR3 reads CASSSNGLYGYTF. CDR3 in DNA: TGTGCCAGCAGCTCGAACGGACTCTATGGCTACACCTTC.

The chain employs TRBV2 and TRBJ2-7; TRBD1 matches 9 bases. This CDR3 has 13 residues. Germline V lookup: CDR1 SNHLY, CDR2 FYNNEI. The V and J ends lost 9 bases and 1 base, in that order; junction bases with no gene match: 4. CDR3 loop: CARQGAGSYEQYF. In nucleotides, the CDR3 is TGTGCCAGACAGGGGGCGGGATCCTACGAGCAGTACTTC.

The rearrangement links TRBV6-5 to TRBJ2-3; possible D gene TRBD2, 8 bases. This CDR3 spans 15 amino acids. The germline V gene encodes CDR1 MNHEY and CDR2 SVGAGI. V shed 8 bases and J shed 4 bases, with 19 bases lying between them. The CDR3 coding sequence is TGTGCCAGCGGGACAGCGGGGGTTAGGGCAGATACGCAGTATTTT. Translation: CASGTAGVRADTQYF.

This rearrangement joins TRBV12-3 or TRBV12-4 to TRBJ1-1; tentative D call: TRBD1 (5 bases). V was clipped by 11 bases and J by 6 bases, with 19 bases between them. There are 13 residues in the CDR3. The CDR3 DNA sequence: TGTGCCGGGTCTTCCGGGACGACATCTGAAGCTTTCTTT. This encodes CAGSSGTTSEAFF.

CDR3 region: CASSQDTSGGGYTF. CDR3 in DNA: TGTGCCAGCAGCCAAGACACCTCGGGGGGTGGCTACACCTTC. V is TRBV3-1 (or the pseudogene TRBV3-2) and J is TRBJ1-2, with a tentative D call TRBD1 (5 bases). The V gene's germline CDR1 is LGHDT and CDR2 YNNKEL (reference sequence). CDR3 length: 14 residues. The V gene lost 0 bases and the J gene lost 7 bases, with 12 bases spanning the gap.